The 17 T cell receptor beta chains in this list originate from one sample, sequenced in a study of cytomegalovirus exposure and HLA in healthy donors. The PCR ran on 60 Vbeta and 13 Jbeta primers. Assay: immunoSEQ multiplex PCR; the TCRdb copy retains only in-frame clones and omits some. The table records around 67,000 clones, less than 70% of them present only once. Sequencing used PBMCs. The receptors stem from a woman aged 45-65 years in good health and CMV-seronegative.

This chain joins TRBV30 and TRBJ1-2; 10 bases agree with TRBD1. Germline V gene sequence: CDR1 GTSNPN, CDR2 SVGIG (reference sequence). The CDR3 extends over 14 amino acids. Losses at the gene ends were 4 bases for V and 8 bases for J; bases not matched to a gene: 10. In DNA, the CDR3 is TGTGCCTGGACCCCAAAGGGGGACAGGGGAGGCTACACCTTC. It codes for CAWTPKGDRGGYTF.

This rearrangement joins TRBV5-4 to TRBJ2-2, with D unclear. CDR1 and CDR2 (germline): SGHNT, YYREEE (reference sequence). CDR3 length: 20 residues. V was cut by 3 bases and J by 3 bases, with 27 bases left in between. The CDR3 coding sequence is TGTGCCAGCAGCTACCTAAACCCCTCTCTCCCCCTAATTTACACCGGGGAGCTGTTTTTT. The encoded protein is CASSYLNPSLPLIYTGELFF. The complete variable domain, with remaining parts taken from reference TRBV5-4 and TRBJ2-2, reads ETGVTQSPTHLIKTRGQQVTLRCSSQSGHNTVSWYQQALGQGPQFIFQYYREEENGRGNFPPRFSGLQFPNYSSELNVNALELDDSALYLCASSYLNPSLPLIYTGELFFGEGSRLTVL.

V and J are TRBV6-4 and TRBJ1-1; D may be TRBD1 (5 bases). This CDR3 is built from 13 residues. Looked up from germline, CDR1 is MRHNA and CDR2 is SNTAGT. Trimming removed 9 bases at V and 4 bases at J, with 15 bases between. The CDR3 is CASGGRSGTEAFF. The CDR3 region has the DNA TGTGCCAGTGGGGGGAGGTCGGGCACTGAAGCTTTCTTT.

The CDR3: CASSLEGLQGHEQYF. In DNA form, the CDR3 reads TGCGCCAGCAGCTTGGAAGGGCTACAGGGCCACGAGCAGTACTTC. The V and J genes are TRBV5-1 and TRBJ2-7; D may be TRBD1 (6 bases). The germline V and J ends were trimmed by 0 bases and 5 bases, with 15 bases remaining between them. This CDR3 has 15 amino acids. Germline V gene lookup returns CDR1 SGHRS and CDR2 YFSETQ.

The sample holds a few counts of this clone. The chain has TRBV6-5 and TRBJ1-2, with D tentatively TRBD1 (6 bases). Germline V gene lookup returns CDR1 MNHEY and CDR2 SVGAGI. This CDR3 is built from 13 residues. The V end lost 6 bases, the J end lost 2 bases, and 10 bases lay between the germline ends. The CDR3 loop reads CASSRTDNYGYTF. Written as DNA, the CDR3 is TGTGCCAGCAGCAGGACAGACAACTATGGCTACACCTTC.

CDR3 DNA: TGTGCCAGCAGCTCATCCCAGTATGGCTACACCTTC. This sequence encodes CASSSSQYGYTF. The rearrangement joins TRBV7-8 to TRBJ1-2; no clear D gene. V lost 4 bases, J lost 5 bases, and 8 bases lay in between. This CDR3 has 12 amino acids. The germline V gene encodes CDR1 SGHVS and CDR2 FQNEAQ. Filled out from reference TRBV7-8 and TRBJ1-2, the complete variable domain reads GAGVSQSPRYKVAKRGQDVALRCDPISGHVSLFWYQQALGQGPEFLTYFQNEAQLDKSGLPSDRFFAERPEGSVSTLKIQRTQQEDSAVYLCASSSSQYGYTFGSGTRLTVV.

This clone was counted a single time. The J gene is TRBJ2-7, the V gene TRBV5-6; 7 bases line up with TRBD1. Germline lookup yields CDR1 SGHDT and CDR2 YYEEEE. With V trimmed by 1 base and J by 5 bases, 6 bases remained unmatched. CDR3 length: 14 residues. The CDR3 loop is CASSLINRGHEQYF. As DNA, the CDR3 is TGTGCCAGCAGCTTGATTAACAGGGGACACGAGCAGTACTTC.

This clone was seen a few times. V gene TRBV5-1 combines with J gene TRBJ1-2, with TRBD1 identical over 7 bases. The CDR3 has 13 residues. V dropped 5 bases and J dropped 6; count of bases not matched to a gene: 7. Germline V gene sequence: CDR1 SGHRS, CDR2 YFSETQ. The CDR3 sequence is CASRSTGSNGYTF. DNA of the CDR3: TGCGCCAGCAGGTCGACAGGGTCGAATGGCTACACCTTC. The full variable domain, with the rest looked up from reference TRBV5-1 and TRBJ1-2, is KAGVTQTPRYLIKTRGQQVTLSCSPISGHRSVSWYQQTPGQGLQFLFEYFSETQRNKGNFPGRFSGRQFSNSRSEMNVSTLELGDSALYLCASRSTGSNGYTFGSGTRLTVV.

The gene calls are TRBV5-6 and TRBJ2-7, with TRBD1 as a possible D gene (5 bases). CDR1 and CDR2 from the germline V gene are SGHDT and YYEEEE. V lost 2 bases to trimming and J lost 2 bases, with 17 bases between them. This CDR3 has 16 amino acids. In DNA, the CDR3 is TGTGCCAGCAGCTTATATGAGACAGCTGTTACCTACGAGCAGTACTTC. It specifies CASSLYETAVTYEQYF. Based on the CDR3 plus reference TRBV5-6 and TRBJ2-7, the full variable domain is DAGVTQSPTHLIKTRGQQVTLRCSPKSGHDTVSWYQQALGQGPQFIFQYYEEEERQRGNFPDRFSGHQFPNYSSELNVNALLLGDSALYLCASSLYETAVTYEQYFGPGTRLTVT.

This chain uses TRBV5-3 with TRBJ2-7; D might be TRBD1 (6 bases). TRBV5-3 is filed as an ORF, its function uncertain. Between the trimmed V and J ends, which lost 2 bases and 2 bases, there was a span of 8 bases. The CDR3 is 13 amino acids. This chain's CDR3 is CARSFHRAYEQYF. The CDR3 nucleotides are TGTGCCAGAAGCTTCCACAGGGCCTACGAGCAGTACTTC.

The genes are TRBV15 and TRBJ1-3; 10 bases fit TRBD1. Trimming took 3 bases from V and 3 from J; bases not matched to a gene: 8. The CDR3 totals 17 residues. Germline V CDR1 and CDR2: LNHNV, YYDKDF (reference sequence). CDR3 loop: CATSSAGQGVFGNTIYF. The CDR3 DNA reads as TGTGCCACCAGCAGTGCCGGACAGGGGGTTTTTGGAAACACCATATATTTT.

This clone has only one observation. The chain combines TRBV5-1 with TRBJ2-2, with TRBD2 matching 10 bases. The CDR3 covers 15 residues. Germline lookup yields CDR1 SGHRS and CDR2 YFSETQ. V lost 4 bases to trimming and J lost 3 bases; unmatched junction nucleotides: 3. The CDR3 here is CASSTGLADTGELFF. DNA of the CDR3: TGCGCCAGCAGCACCGGACTAGCGGACACCGGGGAGCTGTTTTTT.

The genes are TRBV28 and TRBJ2-3, with D hard to call. Per germline, CDR1 MDHEN and CDR2 SYDVKM. CDR3 length equals 10 residues. The germline V and J ends were trimmed by 7 bases and 5 bases, with 4 bases remaining between them. CDR3 in DNA: TGTGCCAGCAATAGAGATACGCAGTATTTT. Amino acid sequence: CASNRDTQYF.

V gene TRBV16 combines with J gene TRBJ1-1, with D perhaps TRBD1 (6 bases). The CDR3 sequence is 12 residues long. CDR1 and CDR2 (germline): KGHSY, FQNENV. The V end was cut by 4 bases, the J end by 8 bases, with 11 bases between. CDR3 DNA sequence: TGTGCCAGCAGCCTCGGACAGACGGAAGCTTTCTTT. Translating it yields CASSLGQTEAFF. The whole variable domain, filled in from reference TRBV16 and TRBJ1-1, reads GEEVAQTPKHLVRGEGQKAKLYCAPIKGHSYVFWYQQVLKNEFKFLISFQNENVFDETGMPKERFSAKCLPNSPCSLEIQATKLEDSAVYFCASSLGQTEAFFGQGTRLTVV.

The V and J genes are TRBV15 and TRBJ1-1; D remains ambiguous. The CDR3 spans 15 residues. Germline CDR1 reads LNHNV; CDR2 reads YYDKDF (reference sequence). Trimming removed 1 base from V and 0 bases from J, with 9 bases in between. CDR3: CATSRVPSLNTEAFF. CDR3 DNA sequence: TGTGCCACCAGCAGAGTTCCGAGTTTGAACACTGAAGCTTTCTTT. Supplemented by reference TRBV15 and TRBJ1-1, the full variable domain reads DAMVIQNPRYQVTQFGKPVTLSCSQTLNHNVMYWYQQKSSQAPKLLFHYYDKDFNNEADTPDNFQSRRPNTSFCFLDIRSPGLGDTAMYLCATSRVPSLNTEAFFGQGTRLTVV.

The V call is TRBV7-6, the J call TRBJ1-3; no definite D call. Trimming removed 5 bases from V and 7 bases from J, with 15 bases in between. The CDR3 covers 14 residues. Per germline, CDR1 SGHVS and CDR2 FNYEAQ. As DNA, the CDR3 is TGTGCCAGCAGCCCCCGCGGGTTCGGGAACACCATATATTTT. Translation: CASSPRGFGNTIYF.

The V gene is TRBV29-1, the J gene TRBJ1-1, with D hard to call. The germline CDR1 and CDR2 sequences are SQVTM and ANQGSEA. Trimming cost V 4 bases and J 3 bases, with 12 bases left between them. The CDR3 runs to 13 residues. The CDR3 DNA sequence: TGCAGCGTTGTTGCGGATATCGACACTGAAGCTTTCTTT. Protein sequence: CSVVADIDTEAFF. Filled out from reference TRBV29-1 and TRBJ1-1, the complete variable domain reads SAVISQKPSRDICQRGTSLTIQCQVDSQVTMMFWYRQQPGQSLTLIATANQGSEATYESGFVIDKFPISRPNLTFSTLTVSNMSPEDSSIYLCSVVADIDTEAFFGQGTRLTVV.